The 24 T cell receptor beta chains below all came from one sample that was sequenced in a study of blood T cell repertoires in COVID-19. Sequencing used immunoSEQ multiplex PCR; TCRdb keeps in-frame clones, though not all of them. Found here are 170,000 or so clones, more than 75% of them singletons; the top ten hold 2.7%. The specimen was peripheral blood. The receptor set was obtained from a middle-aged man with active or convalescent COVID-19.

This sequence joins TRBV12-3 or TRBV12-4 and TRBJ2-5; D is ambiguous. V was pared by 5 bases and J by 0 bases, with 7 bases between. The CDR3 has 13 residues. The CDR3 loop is CASSPRDQETQYF. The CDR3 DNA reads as TGTGCCAGCAGTCCCCGGGACCAAGAGACCCAGTACTTC.

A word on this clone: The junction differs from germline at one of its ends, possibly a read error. This chain's CDR3 is CARRRSPGQGPYEQYF. In nucleotides, the CDR3 is TGCGCCCGCAGACGAAGCCCGGGACAAGGGCCCTACGAGCAGTACTTC. The chain joins TRBV10-2 to TRBJ2-7; D might be TRBD1 (6 bases). The CDR3 sequence is 16 residues long. Germline CDR1 reads WSHSY; CDR2 reads SAAADI.

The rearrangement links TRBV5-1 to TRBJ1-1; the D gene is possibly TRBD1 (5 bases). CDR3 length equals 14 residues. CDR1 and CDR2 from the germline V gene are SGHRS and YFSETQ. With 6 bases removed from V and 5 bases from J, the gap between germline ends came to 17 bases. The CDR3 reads CASTAQGRETEAFF. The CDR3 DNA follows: TGCGCCAGCACCGCCCAGGGACGGGAGACTGAAGCTTTCTTT.

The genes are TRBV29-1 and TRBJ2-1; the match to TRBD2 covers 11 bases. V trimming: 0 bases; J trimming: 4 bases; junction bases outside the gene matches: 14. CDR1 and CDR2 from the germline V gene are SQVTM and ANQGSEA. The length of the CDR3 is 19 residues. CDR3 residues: CSVEDHAVLAGGPYNEQFF. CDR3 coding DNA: TGCAGCGTTGAAGACCACGCGGTTCTAGCGGGGGGTCCATACAATGAGCAGTTCTTC.

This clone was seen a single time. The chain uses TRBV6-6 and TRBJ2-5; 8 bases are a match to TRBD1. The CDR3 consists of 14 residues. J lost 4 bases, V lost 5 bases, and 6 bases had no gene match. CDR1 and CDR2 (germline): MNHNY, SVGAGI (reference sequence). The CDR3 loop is CASSAGQGSETQYF. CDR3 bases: TGTGCCAGCAGTGCCGGACAGGGATCAGAGACCCAGTACTTC.

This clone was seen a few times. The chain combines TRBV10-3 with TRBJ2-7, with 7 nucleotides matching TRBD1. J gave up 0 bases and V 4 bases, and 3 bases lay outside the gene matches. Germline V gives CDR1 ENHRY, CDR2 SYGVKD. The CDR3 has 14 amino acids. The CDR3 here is CAISARDSSYEQYF. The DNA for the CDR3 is TGTGCCATCAGTGCCCGGGACAGCTCCTACGAGCAGTACTTC.

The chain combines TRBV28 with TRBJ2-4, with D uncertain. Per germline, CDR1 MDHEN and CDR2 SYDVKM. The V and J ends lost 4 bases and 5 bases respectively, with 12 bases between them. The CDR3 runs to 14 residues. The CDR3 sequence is CASSSGDTQNIQYF. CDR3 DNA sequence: TGTGCCAGCAGTTCTGGTGACACCCAAAACATTCAGTACTTC.

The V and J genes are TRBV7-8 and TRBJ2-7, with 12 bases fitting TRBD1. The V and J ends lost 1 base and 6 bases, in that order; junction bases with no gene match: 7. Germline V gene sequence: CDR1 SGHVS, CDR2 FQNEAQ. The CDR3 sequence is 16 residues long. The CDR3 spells CASSLEAGTGGAEQYF. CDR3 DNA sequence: TGTGCCAGCAGCTTAGAGGCCGGGACAGGGGGCGCCGAGCAGTACTTC.

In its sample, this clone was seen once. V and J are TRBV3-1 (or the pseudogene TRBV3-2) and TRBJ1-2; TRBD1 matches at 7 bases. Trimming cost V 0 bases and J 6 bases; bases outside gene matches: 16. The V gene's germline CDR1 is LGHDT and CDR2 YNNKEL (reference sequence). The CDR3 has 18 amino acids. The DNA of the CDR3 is TGTGCCAGCAGCCAAGATGAAGTGTGGGCAGGGGGAGTTGATGGCTACACCTTC. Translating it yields CASSQDEVWAGGVDGYTF.

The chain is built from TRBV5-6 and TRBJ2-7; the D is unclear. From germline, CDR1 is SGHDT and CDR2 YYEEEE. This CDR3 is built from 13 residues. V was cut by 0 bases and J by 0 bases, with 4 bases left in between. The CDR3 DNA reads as TGTGCCAGCAGCTTGGGTAGCTCCTACGAGCAGTACTTC. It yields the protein CASSLGSSYEQYF.

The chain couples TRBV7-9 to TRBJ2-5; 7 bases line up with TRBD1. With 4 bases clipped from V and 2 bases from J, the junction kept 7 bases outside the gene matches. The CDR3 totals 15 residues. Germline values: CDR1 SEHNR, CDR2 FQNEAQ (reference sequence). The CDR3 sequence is CASSSLQGSQETQYF. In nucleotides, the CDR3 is TGTGCCAGCAGCTCACTACAGGGGTCGCAAGAGACCCAGTACTTC.

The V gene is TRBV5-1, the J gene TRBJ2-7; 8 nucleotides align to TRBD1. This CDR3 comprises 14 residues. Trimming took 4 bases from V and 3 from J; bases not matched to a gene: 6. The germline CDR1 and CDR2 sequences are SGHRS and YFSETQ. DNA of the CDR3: TGCGCCAGCAGCCGACAGGGGAGCATCTACGAGCAGTACTTC. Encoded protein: CASSRQGSIYEQYF.

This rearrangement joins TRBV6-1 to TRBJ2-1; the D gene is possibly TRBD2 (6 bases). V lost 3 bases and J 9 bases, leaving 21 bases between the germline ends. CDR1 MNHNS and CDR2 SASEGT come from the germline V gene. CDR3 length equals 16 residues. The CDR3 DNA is TGTGCCAGCAGTGAGCCGGGACTGGCCTTCCCTGGTGAGCAGTTCTTC. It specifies CASSEPGLAFPGEQFF.

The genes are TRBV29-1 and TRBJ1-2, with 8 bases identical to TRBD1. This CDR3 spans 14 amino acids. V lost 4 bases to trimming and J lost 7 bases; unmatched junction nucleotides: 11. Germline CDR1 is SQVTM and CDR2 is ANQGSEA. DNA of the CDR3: TGCAGCGTTGGGGGGGGGACAGGTGGTCCTGGCTACACCTTC. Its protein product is CSVGGGTGGPGYTF.

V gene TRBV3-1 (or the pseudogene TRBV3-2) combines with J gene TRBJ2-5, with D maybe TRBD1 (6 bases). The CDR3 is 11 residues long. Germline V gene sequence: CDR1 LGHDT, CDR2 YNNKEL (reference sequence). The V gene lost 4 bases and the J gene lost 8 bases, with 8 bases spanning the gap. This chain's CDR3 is CASSPGDTQYF. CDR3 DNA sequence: TGTGCCAGCAGCCCAGGGGATACCCAGTACTTC.

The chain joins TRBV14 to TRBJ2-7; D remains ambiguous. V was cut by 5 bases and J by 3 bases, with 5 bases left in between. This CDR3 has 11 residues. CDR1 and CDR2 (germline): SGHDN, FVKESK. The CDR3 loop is CASSFLYEQYF. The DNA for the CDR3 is TGTGCCAGCAGCTTCCTCTACGAGCAGTACTTC.

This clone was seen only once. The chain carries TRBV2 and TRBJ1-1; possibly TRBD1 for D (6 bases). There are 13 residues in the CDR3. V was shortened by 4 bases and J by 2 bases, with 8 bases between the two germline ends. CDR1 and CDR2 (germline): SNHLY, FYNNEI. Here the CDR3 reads CASSGQVNTEAFF. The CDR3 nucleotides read TGTGCCAGCAGTGGACAGGTTAACACTGAAGCTTTCTTT. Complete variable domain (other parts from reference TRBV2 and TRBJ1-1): EPEVTQTPSHQVTQMGQEVILRCVPISNHLYFYWYRQILGQKVEFLVSFYNNEISEKSEIFDDQFSVERPDGSNFTLKIRSTKLEDSAMYFCASSGQVNTEAFFGQGTRLTVV.

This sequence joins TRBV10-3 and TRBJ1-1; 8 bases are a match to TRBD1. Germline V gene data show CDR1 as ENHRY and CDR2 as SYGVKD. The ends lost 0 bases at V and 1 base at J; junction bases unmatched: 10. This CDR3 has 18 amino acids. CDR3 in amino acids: CAISESWAGGYGNTEAFF. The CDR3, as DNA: TGTGCCATCAGTGAGTCATGGGCAGGGGGCTACGGGAACACTGAAGCTTTCTTT.

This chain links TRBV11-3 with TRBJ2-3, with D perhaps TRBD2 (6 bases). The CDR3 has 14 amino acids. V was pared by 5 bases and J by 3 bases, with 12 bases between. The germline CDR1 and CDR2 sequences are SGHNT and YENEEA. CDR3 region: CASSPPEGTDTQYF. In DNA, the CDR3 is TGTGCCAGCAGCCCCCCGGAGGGGACAGATACGCAGTATTTT. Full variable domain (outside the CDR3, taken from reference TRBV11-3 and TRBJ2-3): EAGVVQSPRYKIIEKKQPVAFWCNPISGHNTLYWYLQNLGQGPELLIRYENEEAVDDSQLPKDRFSAERLKGVDSTLKIQPAELGDSAVYLCASSPPEGTDTQYFGPGTRLTVL.

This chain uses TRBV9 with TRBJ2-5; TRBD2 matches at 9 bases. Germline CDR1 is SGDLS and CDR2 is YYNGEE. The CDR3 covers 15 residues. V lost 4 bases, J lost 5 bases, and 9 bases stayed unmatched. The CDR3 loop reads CASSPSSGGMETQYF. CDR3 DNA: TGTGCCAGCAGCCCATCGAGCGGGGGGATGGAGACCCAGTACTTC.

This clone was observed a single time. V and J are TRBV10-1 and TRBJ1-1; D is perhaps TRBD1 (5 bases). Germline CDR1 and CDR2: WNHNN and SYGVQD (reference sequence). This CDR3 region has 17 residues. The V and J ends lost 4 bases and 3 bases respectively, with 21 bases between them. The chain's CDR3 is CASSVPGTPGFYTEAFF. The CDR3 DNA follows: TGCGCCAGCAGTGTTCCAGGGACTCCTGGCTTTTACACTGAAGCTTTCTTT.

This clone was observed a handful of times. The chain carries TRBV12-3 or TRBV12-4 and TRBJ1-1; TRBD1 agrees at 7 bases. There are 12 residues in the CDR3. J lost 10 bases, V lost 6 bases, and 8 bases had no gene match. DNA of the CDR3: TGTGCCAGCAGGCGGCAGACAGGGCCAGCTTTCTTT. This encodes CASRRQTGPAFF.

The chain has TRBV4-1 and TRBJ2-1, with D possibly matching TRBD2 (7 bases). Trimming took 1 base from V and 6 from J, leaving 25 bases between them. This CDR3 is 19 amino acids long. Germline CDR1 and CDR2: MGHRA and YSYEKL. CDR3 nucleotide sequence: TGCGCCAGCAGCCAAGGATGGAGCGCGCCGGCGAGGGGGGGCAATGAGCAGTTCTTC. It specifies CASSQGWSAPARGGNEQFF.

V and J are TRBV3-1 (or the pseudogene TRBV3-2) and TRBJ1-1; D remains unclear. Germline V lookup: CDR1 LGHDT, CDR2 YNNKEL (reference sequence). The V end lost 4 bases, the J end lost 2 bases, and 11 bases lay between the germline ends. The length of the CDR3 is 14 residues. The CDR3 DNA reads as TGTGCCAGCAGCCCCATTAGTAGAAACACTGAAGCTTTCTTT. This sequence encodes CASSPISRNTEAFF.